This record covers a single T cell receptor beta chain. Its antigen remains unknown. The data belong to a study of cytomegalovirus exposure and HLA in healthy donors. Study-wide results and caveats: It was only CMV serostatus that was available as immune exposure information.

Germline V lookup: CDR1 SGDLS, CDR2 YYNGEE. The CDR3 is made up of 19 amino acids. The trim removed 0 bases at V and 0 bases at J, leaving 11 bases unmatched. PCR was performed using 60 Vbeta and 13 Jbeta primers. In the source study's methods: There were about 80 million unique TCR beta chains by a later count, and some 11 million of them were shared. Sequencing used immunoSEQ multiplex PCR; TCRdb keeps in-frame clones, though not all of them. The V and J calls and clone size are taken from that table; D and trimming were inferred from the DNA. The data contain around 120,000 clones, roughly 86% of them singletons.

The sequence was collected from a man younger than 35 in good health and CMV-seronegative. The sample taken for sequencing was PBMCs. V and J are TRBV9 and TRBJ2-1; 8 positions match TRBD1. CDR3 bases: TGTGCCAGCAGCGTAGTTGGGACAGGTGCCCCGAGCTCCTACAATGAGCAGTTCTTC. Translated, it gives CASSVVGTGAPSSYNEQFF.